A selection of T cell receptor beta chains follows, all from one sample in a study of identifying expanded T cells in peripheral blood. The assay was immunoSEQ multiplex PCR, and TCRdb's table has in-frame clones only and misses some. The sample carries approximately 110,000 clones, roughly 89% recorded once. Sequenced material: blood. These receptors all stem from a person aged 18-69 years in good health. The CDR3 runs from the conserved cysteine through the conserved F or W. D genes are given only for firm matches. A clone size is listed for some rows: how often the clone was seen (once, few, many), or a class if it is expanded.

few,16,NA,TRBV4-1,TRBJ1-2,TGCGCCAGCAGCCCATCGACGGGGGGCGAGGGCTATGGCTACACCTTC,CASSPSTGGEGYGYTF
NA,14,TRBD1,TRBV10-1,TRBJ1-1,TGCGCCAGCAGAGATGACAGGGGTAGGACTGAAGCTTTCTTT,CASRDDRGRTEAFF
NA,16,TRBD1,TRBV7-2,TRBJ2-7,TGTGCCAGCAGCCCTCGACAGGGAAGTGGTACCTACGAGCAGTACTTC,CASSPRQGSGTYEQYF
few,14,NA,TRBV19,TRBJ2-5,TGTGCCAGTAGTATGGGGGATGGCTGGGAGACCCAGTACTTC,CASSMGDGWETQYF
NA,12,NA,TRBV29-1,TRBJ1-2,TGCAGCGTTCTCCCCCCTAACTATGGCTACACCTTC,CSVLPPNYGYTF
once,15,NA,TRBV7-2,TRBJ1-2,TGTGCCAGCAGCCCACTCCCGGGGGTTAGCTATGGCTACACCTTC,CASSPLPGVSYGYTF
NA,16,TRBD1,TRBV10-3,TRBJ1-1,TGTGCCACCCTAAGGGGGACAGGGGGCTTGAACACTGAAGCTTTCTTT,CATLRGTGGLNTEAFF
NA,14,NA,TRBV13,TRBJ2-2,TGTGCCAGCAGCTTTGGACACAAGTCCGGGGAGCTGTTTTTT,CASSFGHKSGELFF
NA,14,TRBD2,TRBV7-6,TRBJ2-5,TGTGCCAGCAGCCAGTCGGGGGGGCAAGAGACCCAGTACTTC,CASSQSGGQETQYF
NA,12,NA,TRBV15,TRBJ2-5,TGTGCCACCAGCAGGCTAGAAGAGACCCAGTACTTC,CATSRLEETQYF